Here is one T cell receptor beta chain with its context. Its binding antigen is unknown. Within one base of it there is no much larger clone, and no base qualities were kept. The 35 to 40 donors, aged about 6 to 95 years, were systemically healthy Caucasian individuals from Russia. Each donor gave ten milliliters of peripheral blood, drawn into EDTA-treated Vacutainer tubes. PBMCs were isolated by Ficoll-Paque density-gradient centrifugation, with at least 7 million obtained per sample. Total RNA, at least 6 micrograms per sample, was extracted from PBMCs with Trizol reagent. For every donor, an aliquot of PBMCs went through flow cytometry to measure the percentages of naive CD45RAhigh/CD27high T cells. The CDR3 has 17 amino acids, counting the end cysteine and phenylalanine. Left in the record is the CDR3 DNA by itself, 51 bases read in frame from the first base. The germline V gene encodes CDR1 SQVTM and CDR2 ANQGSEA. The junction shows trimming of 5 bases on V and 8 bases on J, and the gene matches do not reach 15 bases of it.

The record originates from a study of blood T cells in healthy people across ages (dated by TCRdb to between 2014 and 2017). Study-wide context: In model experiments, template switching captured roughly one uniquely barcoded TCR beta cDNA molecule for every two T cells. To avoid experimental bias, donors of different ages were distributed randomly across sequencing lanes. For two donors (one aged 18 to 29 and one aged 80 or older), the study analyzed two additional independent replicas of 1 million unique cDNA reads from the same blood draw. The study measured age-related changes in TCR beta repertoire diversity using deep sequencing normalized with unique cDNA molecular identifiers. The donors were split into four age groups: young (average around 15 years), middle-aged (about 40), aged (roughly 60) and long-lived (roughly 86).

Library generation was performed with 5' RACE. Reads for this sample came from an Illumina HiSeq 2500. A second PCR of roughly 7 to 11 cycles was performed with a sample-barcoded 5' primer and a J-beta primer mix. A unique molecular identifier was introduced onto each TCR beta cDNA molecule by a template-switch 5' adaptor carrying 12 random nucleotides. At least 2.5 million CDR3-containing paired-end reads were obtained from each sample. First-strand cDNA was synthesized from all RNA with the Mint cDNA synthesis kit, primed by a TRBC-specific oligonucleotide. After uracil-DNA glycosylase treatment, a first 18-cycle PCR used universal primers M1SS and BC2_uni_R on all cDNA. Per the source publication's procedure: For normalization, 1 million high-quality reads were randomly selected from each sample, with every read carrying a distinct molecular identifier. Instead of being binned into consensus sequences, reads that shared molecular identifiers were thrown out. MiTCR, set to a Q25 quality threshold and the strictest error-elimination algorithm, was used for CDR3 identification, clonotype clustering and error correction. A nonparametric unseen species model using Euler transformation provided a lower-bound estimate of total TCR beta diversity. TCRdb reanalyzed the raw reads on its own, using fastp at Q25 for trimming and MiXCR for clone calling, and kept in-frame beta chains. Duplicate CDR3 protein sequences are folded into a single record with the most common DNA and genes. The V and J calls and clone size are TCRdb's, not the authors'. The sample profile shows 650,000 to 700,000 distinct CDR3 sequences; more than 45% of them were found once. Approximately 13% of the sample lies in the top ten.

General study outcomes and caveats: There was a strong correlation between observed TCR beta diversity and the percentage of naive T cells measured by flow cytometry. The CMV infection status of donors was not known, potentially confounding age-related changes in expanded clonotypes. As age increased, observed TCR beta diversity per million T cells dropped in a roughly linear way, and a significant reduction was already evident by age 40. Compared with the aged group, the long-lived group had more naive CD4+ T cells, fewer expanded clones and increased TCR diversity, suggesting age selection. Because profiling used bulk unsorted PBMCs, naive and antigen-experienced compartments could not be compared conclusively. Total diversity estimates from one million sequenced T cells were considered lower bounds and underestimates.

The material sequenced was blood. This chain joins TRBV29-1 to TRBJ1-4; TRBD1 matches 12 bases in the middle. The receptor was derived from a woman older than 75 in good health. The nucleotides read TGCAGCGTTCCGACCGGGACAGGGGGCAACAGCCTGGAAAAACTGTTTTTT. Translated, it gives CSVPTGTGGNSLEKLFF.